Each of the 19 T cell receptor beta chains below was sequenced from the same sample in a study of blood T cell repertoires in COVID-19. Only in-frame clones appear in the TCRdb table, and some are missing; sequencing was by immunoSEQ multiplex PCR. The data hold roughly 410,000 clones, with approximately 89% observed a single time. The sequencing input was peripheral blood. These receptors were taken from a woman aged 55-70 years with COVID-19, enrolled during active disease.

Here the CDR3 reads CAITDRNYGYTF. CDR3 bases: TGTGCCATTACGGACAGAAACTATGGCTACACCTTC. V and J are TRBV19 and TRBJ1-2; D possibly corresponds to TRBD1 (6 bases). In germline, CDR1 is LNHDA, CDR2 SQIVND (reference sequence). The CDR3 totals 12 residues. V was cut by 10 bases and J by 2 bases, with 11 bases left in between.

This clone was detected only once. The gene calls are TRBV3-1 (or the pseudogene TRBV3-2) and TRBJ2-3, with TRBD2 matching over 12 bases. The CDR3 runs 16 residues. Germline V gene lookup returns CDR1 LGHDT and CDR2 YNNKEL (reference sequence). V was clipped by 2 bases and J by 4 bases; unmatched bases: 4. The CDR3 region is CASSQILAGGADTQYF. The CDR3 nucleotides read TGTGCCAGCAGCCAAATACTAGCGGGGGGCGCAGATACGCAGTATTTT.

DNA of the CDR3: TGTGCCAGCAGTGCTGGACTAGCGGGCTCCTCTTCATTCTACGAGCAGTACTTC. It translates to CASSAGLAGSSSFYEQYF. The chain uses TRBV2 and TRBJ2-7, with TRBD2 matching 11 bases. V shed 4 bases and J 3 bases; nucleotides not matched to a gene: 14. The germline V gene has CDR1 SNHLY and CDR2 FYNNEI. The CDR3 has 18 amino acids.

CDR3 protein: CASSEQGGYGYTF. The CDR3 DNA is TGTGCCAGCAGTGAACAGGGTGGCTATGGCTACACCTTC. J is TRBJ1-2 and V is TRBV2; the D gene is possibly TRBD1 (5 bases). Germline V gives CDR1 SNHLY, CDR2 FYNNEI. This CDR3 has 13 amino acids. V lost 2 bases and J lost 4, with 8 bases in between.

The chain joins TRBV28 to TRBJ2-7; TRBD1 matches at 10 bases. The J segment lost 6 bases and the V segment lost 9 bases, leaving 11 bases of the junction unmatched. CDR1 and CDR2 (germline): MDHEN, SYDVKM. The CDR3 contains 14 residues. The CDR3 sequence: CASFAGTGVTEQYF. The CDR3 DNA follows: TGTGCCAGTTTCGCCGGGACAGGGGTAACCGAGCAGTACTTC.

The V call is TRBV3-1 (or the pseudogene TRBV3-2), the J call TRBJ2-4, with D tentatively TRBD1 (6 bases). The CDR3 is made up of 18 amino acids. Germline V gene data show CDR1 as LGHDT and CDR2 as YNNKEL (reference sequence). V gave up 1 base and J gave up 7 bases, with 23 bases separating them. The CDR3 is CASSQVRLDRFINNIQYF. As DNA, the CDR3 is TGTGCCAGCAGCCAAGTGCGCCTGGACAGATTTATTAACAACATTCAGTACTTC.

This rearrangement joins TRBV4-1 to TRBJ2-3, with 13 nucleotides matching TRBD2. Germline CDR1 reads MGHRA; CDR2 reads YSYEKL. J was trimmed by 2 bases and V by 2 bases; bases with no gene match: 7. This CDR3 comprises 18 residues. The CDR3 DNA follows: TGCGCCAGCAGCCAATATGCCGGGACTAGCGGGATCACAGATACGCAGTATTTT. This codes for CASSQYAGTSGITDTQYF.

The chain recombines TRBV5-1 with TRBJ2-5; TRBD2 is a possible D gene (7 bases). CDR3 length: 18 amino acids. The germline V gene has CDR1 SGHRS and CDR2 YFSETQ. Trimming took 0 bases from V and 5 from J, leaving 23 bases between them. The CDR3 sequence: CASSLAPVGSGGGETQYF. The CDR3 DNA reads TGCGCCAGCAGCTTGGCCCCCGTTGGTTCGGGGGGCGGCGAGACCCAGTACTTC.

The CDR3 loop is CASSFRGGDTQYF. The CDR3 bases are TGTGCCAGCAGTTTTCGGGGAGGCGATACGCAGTATTTT. The chain has TRBV6-5 and TRBJ2-3; tentatively, D is TRBD2 (6 bases). Trimming shortened V by 4 bases and J by 6 bases, and 11 bases separated the two germline ends. The CDR3 covers 13 residues. CDR1 is MNHEY, CDR2 SVGAGI, per germline.

J is TRBJ2-5 and V is TRBV18, with D uncertain. Per the germline V gene, CDR1 is KGHSH and CDR2 is LQKENI. The germline V and J ends were trimmed by 2 bases and 5 bases, with 6 bases remaining between them. The CDR3 is made up of 12 amino acids. The CDR3 here is CASSPVEETQYF. DNA of the CDR3: TGTGCCAGCTCACCAGTTGAGGAGACCCAGTACTTC.

The chain has TRBV12-3 or TRBV12-4 and TRBJ1-1; unclear D gene. V was clipped by 7 bases and J by 8 bases, with 14 bases between them. The CDR3 spans 12 residues. In DNA, the CDR3 is TGTGCCAGCACATCCTGGGCATCCGAAGCTTTCTTT. Its protein is CASTSWASEAFF.

The V call is TRBV3-1 (or the pseudogene TRBV3-2), the J call TRBJ1-2; D is undetermined. Trimming pared 4 bases from V and 6 bases from J, leaving 12 bases between. The germline CDR1 and CDR2 sequences are LGHDT and YNNKEL (reference sequence). The CDR3 totals 13 residues. Written as DNA, the CDR3 is TGTGCCAGCAGCCTGACTCGGAGCAATGGCTACACCTTC. Encoded protein: CASSLTRSNGYTF.

This chain uses TRBV19 with TRBJ2-5; 10 nucleotides align to TRBD1. The CDR3 is made up of 14 amino acids. Germline trimming cut 3 bases from V and 4 bases from J; bases unmatched to any gene: 2. The germline V gene has CDR1 LNHDA and CDR2 SQIVND (reference sequence). The CDR3 DNA sequence: TGTGCCAGTAGTATGGGGACAGGGGTAGAGACCCAGTACTTC. Translated, it gives CASSMGTGVETQYF.

This chain links TRBV7-2 with TRBJ1-5; 8 positions match TRBD1. CDR1 SGHTA and CDR2 FQGNSA come from the germline V gene. The junction had 3 bases not matched to a gene; V was cut back by 5 bases and J by 6 bases. The CDR3 consists of 13 residues. Here the CDR3 DNA reads TGTGCCAGCAGCAAGGACAGGGTTCAGCCCCAGCATTTT. Protein product: CASSKDRVQPQHF.

The rearrangement uses TRBV7-2 and TRBJ1-1; D is possibly TRBD1 (6 bases). CDR1 is SGHTA and CDR2 is FQGNSA in the germline V gene. CDR3 size: 14 residues. Trimming shortened V by 3 bases and J by 10 bases, and 18 bases separated the two germline ends. CDR3: CASSFDRTVVVAFF. CDR3 nucleotide sequence: TGTGCCAGCAGCTTCGACAGGACGGTTGTGGTAGCTTTCTTT. The full variable domain, its missing parts supplied by reference TRBV7-2 and TRBJ1-1, is GAGVSQSPSNKVTEKGKDVELRCDPISGHTALYWYRQSLGQGLEFLIYFQGNSAPDKSGLPSDRFSAERTGGSVSTLTIQRTQQEDSAVYLCASSFDRTVVVAFFGQGTRLTVV.

The genes are TRBV5-8 and TRBJ1-2; D is possibly TRBD1 (5 bases). Trimming stripped 4 bases from V and 1 base from J, with 8 bases between. CDR3 size: 13 residues. Per the germline V gene, CDR1 is SGHTS and CDR2 is YDEGEE. The CDR3 region has the DNA TGTGCCAGCAGCCCAGACAGTAACTATGGCTACACCTTC. Translated: CASSPDSNYGYTF.

The chain recombines TRBV27 with TRBJ2-3; weak D call: TRBD2 (6 bases). V gave up 3 bases and J gave up 1 base, with 11 bases separating them. The CDR3 is made up of 15 amino acids. CDR1 MNHEY and CDR2 SMNVEV come from the germline V gene (reference sequence). The CDR3 region has the DNA TGTGCCAGCAGTTTTTGGCGGGGCGGCACAGATACGCAGTATTTT. It yields the protein CASSFWRGGTDTQYF.

The CDR3 nucleotides are TGCGCCAGCAGCACCGGGACAGGGAACCAAGAGACCCAGTACTTC. It is translated as CASSTGTGNQETQYF. The rearrangement joins TRBV10-1 to TRBJ2-5, with 9 bases identical to TRBD1. The CDR3 consists of 15 residues. In germline, CDR1 is WNHNN, CDR2 SYGVQD (reference sequence). After removal of 6 bases from V and 0 bases from J, the junction contained 5 bases not matched to a gene.

This chain connects TRBV5-1 to TRBJ2-1; 7 bases agree with TRBD2. Germline CDR1 reads SGHRS; CDR2 reads YFSETQ. V lost 6 bases to trimming and J lost 9 bases; unmatched junction nucleotides: 12. This CDR3 is built from 14 residues. The CDR3: CASNSGTTKGEQFF. The DNA of the CDR3 is TGCGCCAGCAACTCCGGGACTACAAAGGGTGAGCAGTTCTTC.